This TCR beta chain was identified during a study of memory CD4+ T cells and cytomegalovirus serostatus. The germline gives CDR1 SNHLY, CDR2 FYNNEI. There are 13 residues in the CDR3. About this clone: Antigen specificity is unknown. Mismatch with germline at one junction end may stem from a read error.

The sort gate was single viable CD3+CD4+CD8-CD45RO+ cells for memory CD4+ T cells. Clones were read by immunoSEQ multiplex PCR, and TCRdb kept only the in-frame ones, dropping some. The sample holds about 75,000 clones; around four fifths are singletons and the top ten take about 2.5%. Overall study findings and caveats: Each of approximately 70 CMV-associated TCRbeta sequences occurred in one to five individuals. Suggested: most of the CMV-linked TCR signature lies in CD4+ memory cells. Median bootstrapped AUC for CMV status was about 0.95 originally, 0.9 to 0.93 US-trained.

This sequence joins TRBV2 and TRBJ1-2, with TRBD1 identical over 8 bases. This TCR was sampled from an adult in good health and CMV-seropositive. Sequenced input: memory CD4+ T cells from blood. CDR3 protein: CASREEQGGGYTF. The CDR3 DNA is TGTGCCAGCAGGGAAGAACAGGGGGGAGGCTACACCTTC.